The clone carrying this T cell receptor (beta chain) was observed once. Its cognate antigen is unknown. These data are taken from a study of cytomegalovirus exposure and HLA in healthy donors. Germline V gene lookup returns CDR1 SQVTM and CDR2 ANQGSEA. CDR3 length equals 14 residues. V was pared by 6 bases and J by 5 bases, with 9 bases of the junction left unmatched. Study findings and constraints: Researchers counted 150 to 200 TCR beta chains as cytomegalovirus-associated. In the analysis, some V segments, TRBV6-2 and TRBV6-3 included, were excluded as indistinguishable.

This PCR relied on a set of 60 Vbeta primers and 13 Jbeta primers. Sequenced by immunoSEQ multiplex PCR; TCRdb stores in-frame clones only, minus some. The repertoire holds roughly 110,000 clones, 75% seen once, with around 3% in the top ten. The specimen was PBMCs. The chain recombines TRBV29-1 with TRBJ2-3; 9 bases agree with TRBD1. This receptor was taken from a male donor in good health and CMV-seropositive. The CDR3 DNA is TGCAGCGTAACCAGACAGGGGGGGATAGATACGCAGTATTTT. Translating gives CSVTRQGGIDTQYF.